The 2 T cell receptor beta chains listed next were all sequenced from one sample in a study of T cell changes during pregnancy in multiple sclerosis. Produced via immunoSEQ multiplex PCR; TCRdb's table is partial and in-frame only. The sample has 40,000 to 55,000 clones; around 93% are singletons. The material was CD8+ T cells from peripheral blood mononuclear cells, obtained in the second trimester of pregnancy. These TCRs come from a female donor with multiple sclerosis, enrolled in a pregnancy study.

The chain carries TRBV27 and TRBJ1-1; tentatively, D is TRBD1 (5 bases). CDR1 MNHEY and CDR2 SMNVEV come from the germline V gene (reference sequence). V was shortened by 10 bases and J by 4 bases, with 13 bases between the two germline ends. The CDR3 has 12 amino acids. The chain's CDR3 is CATLTGGTEAFF. The CDR3 bases are TGTGCCACCCTCACGGGGGGCACTGAAGCTTTCTTT.

The CDR3 region has the DNA TGTGCCTGGAGACGCGGACAGGGGGCTTTGTGGGAGCAGTACTTC. Translating gives CAWRRGQGALWEQYF. V and J are TRBV30 and TRBJ2-7; 11 bases agree with TRBD1. CDR3 size: 15 residues. The V segment lost 3 bases and the J segment 7 bases; nucleotides outside the gene matches: 11. Germline CDR1 reads GTSNPN; CDR2 reads SVGIG (reference sequence).